This T cell receptor beta chain was identified in a study of T cell changes during pregnancy in multiple sclerosis. The CDR3 contains 13 residues. Repertoires were generated with immunoSEQ multiplex PCR, while TCRdb's copy carries only in-frame clones and drops some. The data contain around 22,000 clones, 80% to 95% of them seen just once; the ten biggest clones take up 0.5% to 0.7%. The starting material was CD4+ T cells from peripheral blood mononuclear cells, obtained after pregnancy. V gene TRBV21-1 combines with J gene TRBJ1-1; the DNA was not compared with TRBD1, the D call given in the table. TRBV21-1 is assigned pseudogene status. The sequence was collected from a female donor in good health, enrolled as a control in a pregnancy study. In DNA form, the CDR3 reads TGTGCCAGCAGCAAACAGGGGAGCACTGAAGCTTTCTTT. This translates into CASSKQGSTEAFF.